This TCR beta chain was sequenced for a study of blood T cells in healthy people across ages. Trimming took off 5 bases at V and 1 base at J, with 14 bases between the two ends. From germline, CDR1 is SGHAT and CDR2 FQDESV (reference sequence). The CDR3 covers 16 residues. Then a second PCR, running about 6 to 12 cycles, was carried out with a sample-barcoded 5' primer and a J-beta primer mix. MiXCR, run by TCRdb on the 5' RACE reads, gives a single entry per CDR3 protein. The data show about 1,400,000 distinct CDR3 sequences, with 42% seen just once and roughly 7.9% held by the top ten. Sequencing was carried out using blood. The chain uses TRBV11-1 and TRBJ2-2, with D perhaps matching TRBD2 (6 bases). The source is a woman aged 18-29 years in good health. CDR3 bases: TGTGCCAGCAGCCCCCCTGCGGGAAGGAACACCGGGGAGCTGTTTTTT. This gives the protein CASSPPAGRNTGELFF. Supplemented by reference TRBV11-1 and TRBJ2-2, the full variable domain reads EAEVAQSPRYKITEKSQAVAFWCDPISGHATLYWYRQILGQGPELLVQFQDESVVDDSQLPKDRFSAERLKGVDSTLKIQPAELGDSAMYLCASSPPAGRNTGELFFGEGSRLTVL.